This T cell receptor (beta chain) comes out of a study of blood T cell repertoires in COVID-19. Study-wide context: There were acute and convalescent COVID-19 samples, and they came from the United States, Italy and Spain. Sources were T cells, B-cell-depleted T cells, or PBMCs; the material itself was cDNA or gDNA.

The CDR3 totals 15 residues. Trimming took 2 bases from V and 1 from J; bases not matched to a gene: 2. The germline CDR1 and CDR2 sequences are SGHNT and YENEEA. As handled by the study authors: Estimates of nucleated cell counts were drawn from the amplification of reference gene primers. The table came from immunoSEQ multiplex PCR; TCRdb's copy has only in-frame clones and leaves some out. The V and J calls and clone size come from that table; D and trimming were worked out from the DNA. The sample records some 100,000 clones, more than 65% being singletons. The chain carries TRBV11-3 and TRBJ2-1; 7 nucleotides line up with TRBD2. The source is a man aged 55 to 70 with acute or convalescent COVID-19. The specimen sequenced was peripheral blood. CDR3 DNA: TGTGCCAGCAGCTTAAGTAGCGGGTCCTACAATGAGCAGTTCTTC. It codes for CASSLSSGSYNEQFF.